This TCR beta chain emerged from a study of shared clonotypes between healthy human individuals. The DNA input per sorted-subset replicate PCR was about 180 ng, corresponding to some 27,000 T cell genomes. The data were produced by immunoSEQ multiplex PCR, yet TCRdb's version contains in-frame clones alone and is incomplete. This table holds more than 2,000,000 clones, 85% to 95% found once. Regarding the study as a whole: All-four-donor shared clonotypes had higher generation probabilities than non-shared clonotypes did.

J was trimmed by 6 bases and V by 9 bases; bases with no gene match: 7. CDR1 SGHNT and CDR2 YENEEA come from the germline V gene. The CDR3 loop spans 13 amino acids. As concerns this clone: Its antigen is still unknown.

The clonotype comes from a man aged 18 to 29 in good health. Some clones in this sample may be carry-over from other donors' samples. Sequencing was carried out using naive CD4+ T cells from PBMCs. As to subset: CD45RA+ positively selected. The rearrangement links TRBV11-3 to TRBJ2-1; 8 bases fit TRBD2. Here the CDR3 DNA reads TGTGCCAGTAGCGGGATGAATGGCAATGAGCAGTTCTTC. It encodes CASSGMNGNEQFF.